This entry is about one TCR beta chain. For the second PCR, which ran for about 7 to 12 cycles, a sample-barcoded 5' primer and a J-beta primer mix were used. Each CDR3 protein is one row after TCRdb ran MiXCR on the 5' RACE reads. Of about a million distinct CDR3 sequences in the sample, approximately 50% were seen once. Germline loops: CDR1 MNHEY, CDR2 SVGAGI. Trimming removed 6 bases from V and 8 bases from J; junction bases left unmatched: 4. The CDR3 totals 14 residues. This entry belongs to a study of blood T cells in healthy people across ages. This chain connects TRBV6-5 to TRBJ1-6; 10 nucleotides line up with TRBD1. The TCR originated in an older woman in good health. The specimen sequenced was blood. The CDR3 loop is CASSLDRGDSPLHF. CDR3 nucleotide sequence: TGTGCCAGCAGCCTGGACAGGGGGGATTCACCCCTCCACTTT.